The T cell receptor beta chain described here comes from a study of neoadjuvant anti-PD-1 for oral cavity cancer. Using immunoSEQ multiplex PCR, the repertoire was profiled, and TCRdb retains in-frame clones only, with some absent. The data contain tens of thousands of clones, 65% to 85% of them singletons. Patients had newly diagnosed, untreated stage II-IVA oral cavity squamous cell carcinoma. Trimming took off 5 bases at V and 7 bases at J, with 18 bases between the two ends. The germline V gene encodes CDR1 PRHDT and CDR2 FYEKMQ (reference sequence). This CDR3 comprises 16 residues. This clone was detected once.

Sequences were derived from PBMCs, sampled before nivolumab (anti-PD-1) treatment. The V call is TRBV13, the J call TRBJ1-6, with D possibly being TRBD1 (5 bases). The source is a person aged 35 to 85 with oral cavity squamous cell carcinoma. CDR3 DNA: TGTGCCAGCAGCCCAGGAAGGGGCTGGGAGAATTCACCCCTCCACTTT. This gives the protein CASSPGRGWENSPLHF.